These 3 T cell receptor beta chains were sequenced from one sample in a study of blood T cell repertoires in COVID-19. Repertoires were generated with immunoSEQ multiplex PCR, while TCRdb's copy carries only in-frame clones and drops some. The sample has some 200,000 clones; 65% to 90% are singletons. The sequencing input was peripheral blood. Receptors were obtained from an elderly man with acute or convalescent COVID-19.

The rearrangement joins TRBV6-1 to TRBJ2-5, with D maybe TRBD2 (6 bases). Germline lookup yields CDR1 MNHNS and CDR2 SASEGT. V lost 2 bases, J lost 5 bases, and 12 bases lay in between. The CDR3 consists of 14 residues. The CDR3 nucleotides read TGTGCCAGCAGTGAATTTCGGGGGACGGAGACCCAGTACTTC. Its translation is CASSEFRGTETQYF.

The chain couples TRBV2 to TRBJ2-3; D is unresolved. V was clipped by 3 bases and J by 4 bases, with 14 bases between them. The CDR3 is made up of 15 amino acids. Germline CDR1 and CDR2: SNHLY and FYNNEI. The CDR3 bases are TGTGCCAGCAGTGACGGCTACCCTACAGCAGATACGCAGTATTTT. This encodes CASSDGYPTADTQYF.

This chain links TRBV18 with TRBJ2-7; 7 nucleotides align to TRBD1. V lost 4 bases, J lost 4 bases, and 10 bases stayed unmatched. The CDR3 totals 15 residues. Germline assignment: CDR1 KGHSH and CDR2 LQKENI. The CDR3 loop reads CASSHPTAGGYEQYV. The CDR3 nucleotides read TGTGCCAGCTCACATCCGACCGCAGGGGGATACGAGCAGTACGTC.